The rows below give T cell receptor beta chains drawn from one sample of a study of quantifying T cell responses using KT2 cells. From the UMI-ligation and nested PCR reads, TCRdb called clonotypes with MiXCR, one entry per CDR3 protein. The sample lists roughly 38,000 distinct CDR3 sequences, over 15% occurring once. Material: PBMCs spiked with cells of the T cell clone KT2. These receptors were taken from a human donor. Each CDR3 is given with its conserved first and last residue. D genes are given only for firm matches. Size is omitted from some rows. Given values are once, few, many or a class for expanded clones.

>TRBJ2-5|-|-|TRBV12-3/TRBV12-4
TGTGCCAGCAGACGAGGTGGGCGGGGGCCTAGAGAGACCCAGTACTTC
CASRRGGRGPRETQYF
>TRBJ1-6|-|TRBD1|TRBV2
TGTGCCAGCAGTCGGGGACAGGGAGTAACCTCACCCCTCCACTTT
CASSRGQGVTSPLHF
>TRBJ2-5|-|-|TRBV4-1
TGCGCCAGCAGCCTAAGGGACGGGCAAGAGACCCAGTACTTC
CASSLRDGQETQYF
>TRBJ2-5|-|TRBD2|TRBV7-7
TGTGCCAGCAGCTTTGGAGCGGGGGGGGCAGAGACCCAGTACTTC
CASSFGAGGAETQYF
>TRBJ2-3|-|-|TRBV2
TGTGCCAGCAGTGAAGAGGTCGTGTACACAGATACGCAGTATTTT
CASSEEVVYTDTQYF
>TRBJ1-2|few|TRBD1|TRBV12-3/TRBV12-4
TGTGCCAGCAGTCCAGGGGGCTTGTCTGGCTACACCTTC
CASSPGGLSGYTF
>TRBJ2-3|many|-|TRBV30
TGTGCCTGGAGTGGGGGGGTAGCAACAGATACGCAGTATTTT
CAWSGGVATDTQYF
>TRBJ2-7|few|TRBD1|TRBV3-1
TGTGCCAGCAGCCCGGGACAGATTCGAGCGGAGCAGTACTTC
CASSPGQIRAEQYF
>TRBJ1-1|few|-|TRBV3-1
TGTGCCAGCAGCCGGGTCCTAAGGGGCATGAACACTGAAGCTTTCTTT
CASSRVLRGMNTEAFF
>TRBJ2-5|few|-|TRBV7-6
TGTGCCAGCAGCACACACCGGGACCCCCGAGGGGAGACCCAGTACTTC
CASSTHRDPRGETQYF
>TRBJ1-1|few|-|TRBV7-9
TGTGCCAGCAGCTACGGGACCGCAAACACTGAAGCTTTCTTT
CASSYGTANTEAFF
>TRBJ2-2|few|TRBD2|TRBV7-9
TGTGCCAGCAACCCGGGAGGGGGGCACACCGGGGAGCTGTTTTTT
CASNPGGGHTGELFF
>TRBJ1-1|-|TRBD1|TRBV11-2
TGTGCCAGCAGCTCAGACAGGGTTACTGAAGCTTTCTTT
CASSSDRVTEAFF
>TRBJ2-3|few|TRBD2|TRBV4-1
TGCGCCAGCAGCCAACTTAGCGGGGGGGCTATTCTTAACACAGATACGCAGTATTTT
CASSQLSGGAILNTDTQYF
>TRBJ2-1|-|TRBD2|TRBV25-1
TGTGCCAGCAGTGATACTAGCGGAAAGAGCTCCTACAATGAGCAGTTCTTC
CASSDTSGKSSYNEQFF
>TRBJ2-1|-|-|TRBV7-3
TGTGCCAGCAGCTTAGCGCCAAGGGGTGCCTACAATGAGCAGTTCTTC
CASSLAPRGAYNEQFF
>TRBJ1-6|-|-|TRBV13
TGTGCCAGCAGCTTAGGGGGCATACTAAGCGGTAATTCACCCCTCCACTTT
CASSLGGILSGNSPLHF
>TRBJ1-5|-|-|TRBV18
TGTGCCAGCTCACCTTTCCCTGCTAGCAATCAGCCCCAGCATTTT
CASSPFPASNQPQHF
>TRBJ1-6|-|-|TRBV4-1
TGCGCCAGCAGCCAAGACCGGGGGCAGGGCTCACCCCTCCACTTT
CASSQDRGQGSPLHF
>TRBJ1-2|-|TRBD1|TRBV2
TGTGCCAGCAGCCCGGGACAGGGCCATGGCTACACCTTC
CASSPGQGHGYTF
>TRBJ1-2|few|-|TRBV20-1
TGCAGTGCTAGGGGCAGGGAAAAATCTAACTATGGCTACACCTTC
CSARGREKSNYGYTF
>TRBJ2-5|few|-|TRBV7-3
TGTGCCAGCAGCCCAGGATCACTAGAGACCCAGTACTTC
CASSPGSLETQYF
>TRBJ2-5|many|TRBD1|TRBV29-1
TGCAGCGTTGAAAGGGGGCCCCAAGGGACCCAGTACTTC
CSVERGPQGTQYF
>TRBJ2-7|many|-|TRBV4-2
TGTGCCAGCAGCCAAGATGGTGGCGTATCCTACGAGCAGTACTTC
CASSQDGGVSYEQYF
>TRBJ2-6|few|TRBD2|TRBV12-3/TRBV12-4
TGTGCCAGCAGTCCTAAGCGGGAGGGCCTTTCTGGGGCCAACGTCCTGACTTTC
CASSPKREGLSGANVLTF
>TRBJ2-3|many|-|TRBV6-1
TGTGCCAGCGCTGGGACCGTGAATACGCAGTATTTT
CASAGTVNTQYF
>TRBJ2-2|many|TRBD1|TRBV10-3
TGTGCCACCGGAATCCTGGACAGGGGAGCCGGGGAGCTGTTTTTT
CATGILDRGAGELFF
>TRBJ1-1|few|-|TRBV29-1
TGCAGCGTAGCAACGCAGGGAATGAACACTGAAGCTTTCTTT
CSVATQGMNTEAFF
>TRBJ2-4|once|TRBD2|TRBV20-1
TGCAGTGCTTATTCCGGGACTACTCCCGAGTCTTCAGCCAAAAACATTCAGTACTTC
CSAYSGTTPESSAKNIQYF
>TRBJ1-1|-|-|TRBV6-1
TGTGCCAGCAGTACTCAGGGCGGGACTGAAGCTTTCTTT
CASSTQGGTEAFF
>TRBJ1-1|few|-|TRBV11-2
TGTGCCAGCAGCTTAGATCGTGGCCGAGGGGCTGAAGCTTTCTTT
CASSLDRGRGAEAFF
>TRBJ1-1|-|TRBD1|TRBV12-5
TGTGCTAGTGGACCCGGGACAGCTAACACTGAAGCTTTCTTT
CASGPGTANTEAFF
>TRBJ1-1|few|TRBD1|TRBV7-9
TGTGCCAGCAGCTTCGACGGACAGGTTGAAGCTTTCTTT
CASSFDGQVEAFF
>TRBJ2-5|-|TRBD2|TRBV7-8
TGTGCCAGCTGGCGGGGGGGAGCCCAGTACTTC
CASWRGGAQYF
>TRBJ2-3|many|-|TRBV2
TGTGCCAGCAGTGATCCGGCGGGAAGCACAGATACGCAGTATTTT
CASSDPAGSTDTQYF
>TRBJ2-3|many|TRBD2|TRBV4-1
TGCGCCAGCAGCCAAACCGGGACTAGCGGCACAGATACGCAGTATTTT
CASSQTGTSGTDTQYF
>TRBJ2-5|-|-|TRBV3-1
TGTGCCAGCAGCCAATCCCAGGGGCGTCAAGAGACCCAGTACTTC
CASSQSQGRQETQYF
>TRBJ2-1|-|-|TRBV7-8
TGTGCCACTGGGGTTTACAATGAGCAGTTCTTC
CATGVYNEQFF
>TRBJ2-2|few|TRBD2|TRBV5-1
TGCGCCAGCAGCTTGGAGCCGCGGGGGGCGAACACCGGGGAGCTGTTTTTT
CASSLEPRGANTGELFF
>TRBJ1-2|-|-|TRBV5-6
TGTGCCAGCAGCTTGATGGCAGTTCGGTTTTATGGCTACACCTTC
CASSLMAVRFYGYTF
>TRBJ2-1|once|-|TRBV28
TGTGCCAGCAGACGGCTGAGCTCCTACAATGAGCAGTTCTTC
CASRRLSSYNEQFF
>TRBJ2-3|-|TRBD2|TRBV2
TGTGCCAGCGACCTAGTGAGCCTTTGGGGAGGGGGCACAGATACGCAGTATTTT
CASDLVSLWGGGTDTQYF
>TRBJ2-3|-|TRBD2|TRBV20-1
TGCAGTGCTAGAGATCTGGCGGGGGGACCCACAGATACGCAGTATTTT
CSARDLAGGPTDTQYF
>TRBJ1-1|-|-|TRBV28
TGTGCCAGCAGTGAGAGGGACACTGAAGCTTTCTTT
CASSERDTEAFF
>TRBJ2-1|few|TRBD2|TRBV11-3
TGTGCCAGCAGCTCTATAGCGGGATGGGGGAATGAGCAGTTCTTC
CASSSIAGWGNEQFF
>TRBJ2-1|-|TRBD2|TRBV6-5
TGTGCCAGCAGTAATTGGGGTAGCGGGGGGTCTTCGGGGAATGAGCAGTTCTTC
CASSNWGSGGSSGNEQFF
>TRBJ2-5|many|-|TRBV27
TGTGCCAGCAGTTTATCTGCGGGACCAATAGAGACCCAGTACTTC
CASSLSAGPIETQYF
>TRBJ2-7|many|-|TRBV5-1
TGCGCCAGCAGCTTAGTTGTGTCCCCCTACGAGCAGTACTTC
CASSLVVSPYEQYF
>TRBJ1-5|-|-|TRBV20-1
TGCAGTGCTAGGCGGCCAGACAATCAGCCCCAGCATTTT
CSARRPDNQPQHF
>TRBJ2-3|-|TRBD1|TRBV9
TGTGCCAGCAGAGAGGGGGCAGGGTCGAGCACAGATACGCAGTATTTT
CASREGAGSSTDTQYF
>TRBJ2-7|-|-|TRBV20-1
TGCAGTGCTAGAAAGGCAGGGAGGTACGAGCAGTACTTC
CSARKAGRYEQYF
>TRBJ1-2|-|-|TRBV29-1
TGCAGCGTTGAAGAAAAGTCGGGCGGCTACACCTTC
CSVEEKSGGYTF
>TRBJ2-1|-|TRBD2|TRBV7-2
TGTGCCAGCAGCTTTCGTCCCCGGGGGGATTACAATGAGCAGTTCTTC
CASSFRPRGDYNEQFF
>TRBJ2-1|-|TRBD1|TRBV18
TGTGCCAGCTCACTGAACAGGGGGCTGGACAATGAGCAGTTCTTC
CASSLNRGLDNEQFF